The 13 T cell receptor beta chains below all came from one sample that was sequenced in a study of cytomegalovirus exposure and HLA in healthy donors. With 60 Vbeta and 13 Jbeta primers, the PCR was carried out. Method: immunoSEQ multiplex PCR; TCRdb's copy keeps in-frame clones and lacks some. The sample holds over 110,000 clones, over 75% seen once. Sample: PBMCs. The receptors come from a woman aged 45-65 years in good health and CMV-seropositive.

The chain employs TRBV28 and TRBJ2-7, with a possible D match to TRBD1 (6 bases). The CDR3 length is 14 residues. Germline CDR1 reads MDHEN; CDR2 reads SYDVKM. V lost 5 bases to trimming and J lost 5 bases, with 16 bases between them. CDR3 DNA sequence: TGTGCCAGCAGTAAACCGGGACACGATGACGAGCAGTACTTC. It yields the protein CASSKPGHDDEQYF.

The chain joins TRBV15 to TRBJ2-1; tentative D call: TRBD1 (6 bases). The germline gives CDR1 LNHNV, CDR2 YYDKDF (reference sequence). V gave up 1 base and J gave up 5 bases, with 9 bases separating them. The CDR3 loop spans 14 amino acids. This CDR3 reads CATSRGQGNNEQFF. In DNA form, the CDR3 reads TGTGCCACCAGCAGAGGTCAGGGGAACAATGAGCAGTTCTTC.

The chain is built from TRBV6-5 and TRBJ1-2, with 7 bases identical to TRBD1. This CDR3 contains 14 residues. Germline V CDR1 and CDR2: MNHEY, SVGAGI. The J segment lost 4 bases and the V segment lost 5 bases, leaving 7 bases of the junction unmatched. CDR3 nucleotides: TGTGCCAGCAGTCTTCCGGGACAGATCTATGGCTACACCTTC. Translated: CASSLPGQIYGYTF.

The chain recombines TRBV19 with TRBJ1-5; 11 nucleotides align to TRBD1. Trimming took 5 bases from V and 2 from J; bases not matched to a gene: 8. This CDR3 contains 17 residues. Germline V gene lookup returns CDR1 LNHDA and CDR2 SQIVND (reference sequence). CDR3 region: CASSLRDRGAGNQPQHF. The CDR3 DNA reads as TGTGCCAGTAGTCTCCGGGACAGGGGGGCCGGCAATCAGCCCCAGCATTTT.

This chain uses TRBV7-6 with TRBJ2-3; possibly TRBD1 for D (5 bases). V was trimmed by 2 bases and J by 6 bases, leaving 6 bases between them. Germline V gene lookup returns CDR1 SGHVS and CDR2 FNYEAQ. The length of the CDR3 is 12 residues. CDR3 loop: CASSLSGDTQYF. The CDR3 coding sequence is TGTGCCAGCAGCTTATCAGGGGATACGCAGTATTTT.

This sequence joins TRBV29-1 and TRBJ2-1; D perhaps matches TRBD1 (6 bases). Per the germline V gene, CDR1 is SQVTM and CDR2 is ANQGSEA. The V end was cut by 3 bases, the J end by 6 bases, with 12 bases between. The CDR3 runs 13 residues. The CDR3 DNA is TGCAGCGTTGACAGGGGAACGGTCAATGAGCAGTTCTTC. Translating it yields CSVDRGTVNEQFF.

Concerning this clone itself: At one end, the junction sequence differs from germline, possibly due to a read error. The gene calls are TRBV18 and TRBJ2-3; D is perhaps TRBD1 (6 bases). Germline V CDR1 and CDR2: KGHSH, LQKENI. The CDR3 extends over 15 amino acids. The CDR3 DNA sequence: TGTGCCAGCTCACCAAATACAGGGAGCACGGATACGCAGTATTTT. Translating gives CASSPNTGSTDTQYF.

The chain employs TRBV2 and TRBJ1-5; D is uncertain. There are 15 residues in the CDR3. The ends were cut back, 6 bases at V and 0 bases at J, with 12 bases in the middle. Germline CDR1 reads SNHLY; CDR2 reads FYNNEI. The CDR3 region is CASSADTLSNQPQHF. The CDR3 DNA reads TGTGCCAGCAGCGCCGACACCCTTAGCAATCAGCCCCAGCATTTT.

The sample holds one count of this clone. The chain recombines TRBV5-1 with TRBJ1-4; D may be TRBD1 (5 bases). This CDR3 contains 16 residues. The germline V gene has CDR1 SGHRS and CDR2 YFSETQ. V lost 4 bases to trimming and J lost 4 bases, with 17 bases between them. The CDR3, as DNA: TGCGCCAGCAGCCCACTCCCTACAGGTTATAATGAAAAACTGTTTTTT. Its translation is CASSPLPTGYNEKLFF.

This clone was counted a few times. This chain uses TRBV5-8 with TRBJ1-3, with no clear D. Trimming removed 3 bases from V and 3 bases from J, with 16 bases in between. In germline, CDR1 is SGHTS, CDR2 YDEGEE. This CDR3 spans 16 amino acids. The CDR3 region is CASSSRFGGHGNTIYF. The DNA for the CDR3 is TGTGCCAGCAGCTCCCGGTTCGGAGGGCATGGAAACACCATATATTTT.

The chain combines TRBV7-2 with TRBJ2-6; D unclear. From germline, CDR1 is SGHTA and CDR2 FQGNSA. V was cut by 2 bases and J by 12 bases, with 17 bases left in between. The CDR3 has 15 residues. CDR3 coding DNA: TGTGCCAGCAGCTTATTCCAGTCGGCCTCGGGCGTCCTGACTTTC. Translating it yields CASSLFQSASGVLTF.

CDR3 DNA sequence: TGTGCCAGCAGTTTATTGTCAGGCCTCTCTGGAAACACCATATATTTT. It translates to CASSLLSGLSGNTIYF. The chain carries TRBV28 and TRBJ1-3; D is undetermined. This CDR3 has 16 residues. Germline assignment: CDR1 MDHEN and CDR2 SYDVKM. V was trimmed by 1 base and J by 0 bases, leaving 10 bases between them.

The J gene is TRBJ1-4, the V gene TRBV30, with 7 nucleotides matching TRBD1. Germline V gene lookup returns CDR1 GTSNPN and CDR2 SVGIG (reference sequence). This CDR3 is built from 14 residues. J was trimmed by 3 bases and V by 3 bases; bases with no gene match: 4. DNA for the CDR3: TGTGCCTGGAGCGTCGGGACAGCTAATGAAAAACTGTTTTTT. It is translated as CAWSVGTANEKLFF.